The T cell receptor beta chain described here comes from a study of T cell responses to AZD1222 COVID-19 vaccine listed by TCRdb under 2021. Notes on the research overall: Because spike-specific TCR depth and breadth did not differ between the two schedules, AZD1222 recipients who got a second dose at roughly 4 weeks were pooled with those who got a second dose at roughly 12 weeks. TCR sequencing covered fewer than 250 trial participants: 200 to 210 given two doses of AZD1222 and 26 given two doses of MenACWY control vaccine. Enrollment into the trials was organized by age into subgroups of 18-55, 56-69 and 70-plus years, and those subgroups contained roughly 160, 29 and 62 TCR-sequenced participants, respectively.

The CDR3 regions of human TCRbeta chains were analyzed by immunosequencing. As for the original processing: TCRs in the repertoires were matched against a reference library of SARS-CoV-2-specific TCRs that had been generated with the MIRA antigen-specificity platform. Breadth was defined as the fraction of unique TCRs that were SARS-CoV-2-associated. Depth was defined as the fraction of total T cells that were SARS-CoV-2-associated. Each spike-specific TCR was assigned to its reactive spike region and to a CD4 or CD8 class using the MIRA data. Log10-transformed breadth and depth values were compared by one-way ANOVA with Sidak's multiple comparisons tests. In its TCRdb copy, this immuneACCESS table keeps in-frame sequences only and misses some clones. Where compared with another copy, unresolved V genes explain less than half of these, and the others have no known cause. The V and J calls and clone size are taken from that table; D and trimming were inferred from the DNA. The sample data list more than 130,000 clones, and 90% of these were observed just once. The ten largest clones add up to 3.4% of the sample.

For this clone: No antigen is known for it. Nothing much larger sits one base from this clone, and base qualities are not available.

Results the study describes overall, beyond this receptor: A significant rise in spike-specific TCR breadth and depth was observed after two AZD1222 doses relative to day 0 and relative to MenACWY recipients. Because no samples from the day 14 peak response were available, repertoires could be characterized only after the peak T cell response. Only five or six AZD1222 recipients were SARS-CoV-2 seropositive at baseline, limiting conclusions about previously exposed vaccinees. Nearly half of unique spike-specific TCRs reportedly recognized epitopes outside regions mutated in the B.1.351 and B.1.1.7 variants. Most participants were white British and females outnumbered males, and the authors suggested that clonal diversity may have been underestimated. In the small 56-69-year group, the increase in depth fell short of significance, most likely because of low power. The vaccine-associated CD4 TCRs covered the entire spike protein, and the dominant responses fell in regions 160-218 and 743-854.

CDR1 and CDR2, per the germline V gene (reference sequence), are SGHNT and YYREEE. The CDR3 starts with the cysteine, ends with the phenylalanine, and has 14 residues. Just CDR3 DNA is preserved here, 42 bases in frame from base 1. From V the trimming removes 7 bases and from J it removes 0 bases, while the gene matches leave 6 bases of the junction unaccounted for. In the paper's terms, the time point label means: baseline before first vaccination. Samples from vaccinated people were obtained from the UK trials COV001 and COV002, which included a single-blind randomized controlled phase 2/3 trial of AZD1222 (ChAdOx1 nCoV-19) in healthy adults. For TCRbeta chain sequencing, PBMC samples from trial participants were taken at day 0 and at day 28 after the second dose.

This TCR derives from an adult in good health. The specimen was peripheral blood, collected on day 0 of AZD1222 vaccination. The chain joins TRBV5-4 to TRBJ1-1; 7 middle bases align to TRBD1. The DNA is as follows: TGTGCCAGCGGGGGAACAGGGGTGAACACTGAAGCTTTCTTT. Its protein is CASGGTGVNTEAFF.